Reported below is one T cell receptor beta chain. Its antigen is unidentified. The record originates from a study of lymphopenia after photon versus proton radiotherapy. Whole-study findings and limits: After the lymphocyte nadir, photon-treated repertoires showed oligoclonal expansion, especially of CD8+ Temra cells. Only patients who died were analyzed for survival; proton advantage is unproven.

The CDR3 is made up of 16 amino acids. Germline CDR1 is SGHTA and CDR2 is FQGNSA. The ends were cut back, 5 bases at V and 4 bases at J, with 20 bases in the middle. Assay: immunoSEQ multiplex PCR; the TCRdb copy retains only in-frame clones and omits some. The table has over 15,000 clones, about nine tenths seen once. Sample: peripheral blood, taken from a patient treated with proton-based radiotherapy. This TCR was recovered from a man aged 65-85 years with pancreatic cancer. V and J are TRBV7-2 and TRBJ1-2; TRBD1 is a possible D gene (5 bases). CDR3 DNA: TGTGCCAGCAGCCCCCGGGGCTCGCAAGGTGGCTATGGCTACACCTTC. Residues: CASSPRGSQGGYGYTF.